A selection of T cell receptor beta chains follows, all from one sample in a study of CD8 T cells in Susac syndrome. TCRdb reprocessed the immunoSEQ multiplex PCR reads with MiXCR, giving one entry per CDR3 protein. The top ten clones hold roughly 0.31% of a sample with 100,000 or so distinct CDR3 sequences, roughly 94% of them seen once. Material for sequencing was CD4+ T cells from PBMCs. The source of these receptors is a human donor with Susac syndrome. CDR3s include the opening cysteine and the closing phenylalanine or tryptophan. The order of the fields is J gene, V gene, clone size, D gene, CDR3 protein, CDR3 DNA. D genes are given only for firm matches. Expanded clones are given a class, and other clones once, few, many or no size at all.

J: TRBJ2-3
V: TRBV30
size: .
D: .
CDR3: CAWSVLGTTDTQYF
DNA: TGTGCCTGGAGTGTTCTGGGGACGACAGATACGCAGTATTTT

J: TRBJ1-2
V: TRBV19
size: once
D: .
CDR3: CASNTLGRGITF
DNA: TGTGCCAGTAACACCCTGGGGCGCGGTATTACCTTC

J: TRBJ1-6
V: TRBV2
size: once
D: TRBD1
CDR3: CASIGQGNSPLHF
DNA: TGTGCCAGCATTGGACAGGGGAATTCACCCCTCCACTTT

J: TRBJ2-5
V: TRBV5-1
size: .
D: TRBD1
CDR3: CASSLAGQVEETQYF
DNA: TGCGCCAGCAGCTTGGCCGGACAGGTAGAGGAGACCCAGTACTTC

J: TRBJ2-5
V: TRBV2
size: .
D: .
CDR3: CASVRKVQETQYF
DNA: TGTGCCAGCGTTAGGAAGGTCCAAGAGACCCAGTACTTC

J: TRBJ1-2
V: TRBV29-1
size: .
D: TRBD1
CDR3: CSEGDSLGYTF
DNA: TGCAGCGAGGGGGACAGTCTAGGCTACACCTTC

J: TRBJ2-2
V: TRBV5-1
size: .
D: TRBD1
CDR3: CASSSRQGTGGELFF
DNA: TGCGCCAGCAGCAGCCGACAGGGGACGGGCGGGGAGCTGTTTTTT

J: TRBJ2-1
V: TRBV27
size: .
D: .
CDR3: CASSLYSTEQFF
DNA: TGTGCCAGCAGTTTATATAGCACTGAGCAGTTCTTC

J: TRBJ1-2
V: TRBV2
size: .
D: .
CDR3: CASSGEWMRGYTF
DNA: TGTGCCAGCAGTGGGGAATGGATGCGTGGCTACACCTTC

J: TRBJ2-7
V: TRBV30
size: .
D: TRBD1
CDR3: CAWGTGTGYYEQYF
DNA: TGTGCCTGGGGGACCGGGACAGGATACTACGAGCAGTACTTC

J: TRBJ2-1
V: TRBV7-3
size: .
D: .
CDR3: CASSLRASEGSEQFF
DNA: TGTGCCAGCAGCTTAAGGGCTAGCGAGGGGAGTGAGCAGTTCTTC

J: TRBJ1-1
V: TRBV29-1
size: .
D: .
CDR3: CSVRENMNTEAFF
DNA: TGCAGCGTACGGGAAAACATGAACACTGAAGCTTTCTTT

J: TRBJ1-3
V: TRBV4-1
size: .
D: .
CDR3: CASSQGTWARGGDSGNTIYF
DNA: TGCGCCAGCAGCCAAGGGACCTGGGCCCGTGGCGGAGACTCTGGAAACACCATATATTTT

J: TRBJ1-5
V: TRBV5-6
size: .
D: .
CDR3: CASSRRNQPQHF
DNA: TGTGCCAGCAGCCGCCGCAATCAGCCCCAGCATTTT

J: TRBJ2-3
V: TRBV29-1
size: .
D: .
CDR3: CSTPGGVGTDTQYF
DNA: TGCAGCACCCCCGGAGGGGTTGGGACAGATACGCAGTATTTT